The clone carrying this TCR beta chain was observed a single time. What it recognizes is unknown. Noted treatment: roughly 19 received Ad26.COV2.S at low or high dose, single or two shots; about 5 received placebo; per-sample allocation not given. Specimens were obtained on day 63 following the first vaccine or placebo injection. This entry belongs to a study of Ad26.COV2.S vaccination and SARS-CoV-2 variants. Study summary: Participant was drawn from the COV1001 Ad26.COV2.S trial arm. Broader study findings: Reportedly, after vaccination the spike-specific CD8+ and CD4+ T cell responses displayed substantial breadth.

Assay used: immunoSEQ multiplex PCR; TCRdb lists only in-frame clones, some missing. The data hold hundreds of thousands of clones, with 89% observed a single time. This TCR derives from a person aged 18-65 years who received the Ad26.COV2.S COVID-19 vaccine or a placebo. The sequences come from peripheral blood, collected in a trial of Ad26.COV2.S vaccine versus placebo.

CDR3: CAIRELASTQDTQYF. DNA of the CDR3: TGTGCCATCAGAGAACTAGCGAGTACCCAAGATACGCAGTATTTT. This chain uses TRBV10-3 with TRBJ2-3; 7 nucleotides match TRBD2. CDR3 size: 15 residues. Trimming at V came to 6 bases and at J to 5 bases, leaving 11 bases not matched to a gene. CDR1 and CDR2 (germline): ENHRY, SYGVKD.